These T cell receptor beta chains were read from a single sample in a study of long-term antiretroviral therapy in people with HIV. The assay was immunoSEQ multiplex PCR, and TCRdb's table has in-frame clones only and misses some. The sample contains over 25,000 clones, about 85% of which appear only once. Source: unsorted PBMCs, taken 1.1 years after starting antiretroviral therapy. The receptor set was obtained from a man between 18 and 29 years old with HIV. The CDR3 runs from the conserved cysteine through the conserved F or W. A D gene is named only where the DNA matches it firmly. Where a row states a size, it is once, few, many or the class of an expanded clone; other rows omit it.

NA	NA	TRBV9	TRBJ2-3	TGTGCCAGCAGCGTAGCCGCGGATACGCAGTATTTT	CASSVAADTQYF
NA	NA	TRBV5-1	TRBJ2-2	TGCGCCAGCAGCTTGGGAGTCCCGGAGCTGTTTTTT	CASSLGVPELFF
NA	NA	TRBV2	TRBJ1-4	TGTGCCAGCAGTGAGCAGGGACGGGTAAATGAAAAACTGTTTTTT	CASSEQGRVNEKLFF
TRBD1	NA	TRBV5-4	TRBJ2-1	TGTGCCAGCAGCTTGGGGTGGACAGGTGACGACAATGAGCAGTTCTTC	CASSLGWTGDDNEQFF
TRBD1	NA	TRBV19	TRBJ1-1	TGTGCCAGTACCGGACAGGAGGGAAGGTCAAACACTGAAGCTTTCTTT	CASTGQEGRSNTEAFF
TRBD2	NA	TRBV30	TRBJ2-1	TGTGCCTGGAGCGACCCAAGCGGGAGGGCCTTGAATGAGCAGTTCTTC	CAWSDPSGRALNEQFF
TRBD1	NA	TRBV11-2	TRBJ1-4	TGTGCCAGCAGCTTAGCTGAGAGGGCAGGGGGCTTAGTGAATGAAAAACTGTTTTTT	CASSLAERAGGLVNEKLFF
TRBD1	NA	TRBV28	TRBJ1-2	TGTGCCAGCAGTCGGGACAGGGAGATTGACTATGGCTACACCTTC	CASSRDREIDYGYTF
NA	NA	TRBV7-8	TRBJ2-7	TGTGCCAGCAGCTTTGGTGCGACAGCACTTGCCTACGAGCAGTACTTC	CASSFGATALAYEQYF
TRBD1	NA	TRBV6-5	TRBJ1-1	TGTGCCAGCAAACCAGGGGACAGGGGTGAAACTGAAGCTTTCTTT	CASKPGDRGETEAFF
TRBD2	NA	TRBV7-3	TRBJ2-5	TGTGCCAGCCGGTCCAGCGGGAGTGGAGAGACCCAGTACTTC	CASRSSGSGETQYF
NA	NA	TRBV28	TRBJ1-1	TGTGCCAGCAGTTTACCGTGGGGGAACACTGAAGCTTTCTTT	CASSLPWGNTEAFF
NA	NA	TRBV15	TRBJ1-4	TGTGCCACCAGCAGTCCTGCAACTAATGAAAAACTGTTTTTT	CATSSPATNEKLFF
TRBD1	NA	TRBV15	TRBJ1-5	TGTGCCACCAGCAGAGAAGGGACAGGGGGCTTCAGTCAGCCCCAGCATTTT	CATSREGTGGFSQPQHF
NA	once	TRBV29-1	TRBJ2-3	TGCAGCGTTGAAAGGGACTTCAAGGCGCAGTATTTT	CSVERDFKAQYF
TRBD2	NA	TRBV10-3	TRBJ2-5	TGTGCCATCAGTATGGGGGGGTTGGGAGAGACCCAGTACTTC	CAISMGGLGETQYF
NA	NA	TRBV4-1	TRBJ1-1	TGCGCCAGCAGCCAGCTGGGCCCTTTACGGGGGGACACTGAAGCTTTCTTT	CASSQLGPLRGDTEAFF